Shown below are 25 T cell receptor beta chains from a single sample sequenced in a study of T cell responses to AZD1222 COVID-19 vaccine. This table comes from immunoSEQ multiplex PCR, and its TCRdb copy is limited to in-frame clones, with some not included. The profile shows about 85,000 clones, around 85% of them singletons. Sequenced material: peripheral blood, taken 28 days after the second AZD1222 dose. The source is an adult who received the AZD1222 COVID-19 vaccine.

This clone was found once. The V gene is TRBV7-9, the J gene TRBJ1-1; D uncertain. Germline CDR1 reads SEHNR; CDR2 reads FQNEAQ (reference sequence). The CDR3 totals 13 residues. V lost 2 bases and J lost 1, with 5 bases in between. CDR3 coding DNA: TGTGCCAGCAGCTTACGTCCGAACACTGAAGCTTTCTTT. Encoded protein: CASSLRPNTEAFF.

The chain uses TRBV6-5 and TRBJ2-5; 8 bases match TRBD1. V lost 6 bases and J lost 4; bases outside the gene matches: 7. The CDR3 has 14 amino acids. The V gene's germline CDR1 is MNHEY and CDR2 SVGAGI. This CDR3 is CASRSGTGSETQYF. The DNA of the CDR3 is TGTGCCAGCAGATCCGGGACAGGATCAGAGACCCAGTACTTC.

The chain links TRBV6-5 to TRBJ2-7; D possibly matches TRBD1 or TRBD2 (5 bases each). The CDR3 sequence is 13 residues long. Trimming left V 10 bases short and J 7 bases short, with 20 bases between. Germline CDR1 is MNHEY and CDR2 is SVGAGI. Written as DNA, the CDR3 is TGTGCCACCCGGGACCGCATGGCGAAGGAGCAGTACTTC. Amino acids: CATRDRMAKEQYF.

This chain links TRBV3-1 (or the pseudogene TRBV3-2) with TRBJ2-1; D possibly corresponds to TRBD2 (5 bases). This CDR3 spans 12 amino acids. Germline V gene lookup returns CDR1 LGHDT and CDR2 YNNKEL (reference sequence). Trimming shortened V by 8 bases and J by 7 bases, and 12 bases separated the two germline ends. CDR3 protein: CASDLGGNEQFF. DNA of the CDR3: TGTGCCAGCGATCTGGGCGGGAATGAGCAGTTCTTC.

The chain couples TRBV12-3 or TRBV12-4 to TRBJ2-7, with D possibly TRBD1 on 6 matching bases. CDR3 size: 12 residues. With 4 bases removed from V and 6 bases from J, the gap between germline ends came to 10 bases. For the CDR3, the DNA is TGTGCCAGCAGTTCACAGGGTGGCGAGCAGTACTTC. This codes for CASSSQGGEQYF.

V usage is TRBV2 and J usage is TRBJ2-5, with unresolved D. V dropped 5 bases and J dropped 1 base, with 8 bases sitting between them. Germline assignment: CDR1 SNHLY and CDR2 FYNNEI. The length of the CDR3 is 13 residues. In DNA, the CDR3 is TGTGCCAGCAGTCGTTTACGCCAAGAGACCCAGTACTTC. This encodes CASSRLRQETQYF.

The chain recombines TRBV7-2 with TRBJ2-3, with 9 positions matching TRBD2. Looked up from germline, CDR1 is SGHTA and CDR2 is FQGNSA. With V trimmed by 1 base and J by 7 bases, 6 bases remained unmatched. The CDR3 runs to 15 residues. The CDR3 protein is CASSLGVREGNTQYF. Here the CDR3 DNA reads TGTGCCAGCAGCTTAGGGGTGCGGGAGGGAAATACGCAGTATTTT.

The rearrangement links TRBV2 to TRBJ2-7; tentative D call: TRBD2 (6 bases). CDR3 length: 13 amino acids. Germline CDR1 is SNHLY and CDR2 is FYNNEI. The V gene lost 8 bases and the J gene lost 7 bases, with 18 bases spanning the gap. The CDR3, as DNA: TGTGCCAGCGAGGCGGGGCCATCGGGTGAGCAGTACTTC. This sequence encodes CASEAGPSGEQYF.

This chain uses TRBV5-4 with TRBJ1-1; 9 bases are a match to TRBD1. Germline V lookup: CDR1 SGHNT, CDR2 YYREEE (reference sequence). CDR3 size: 14 residues. J lost 4 bases, V lost 4 bases, and 5 bases had no gene match. CDR3 DNA: TGTGCCAGCAGCCCAGACAGGGGGAGCACTGAAGCTTTCTTT. Encoded protein: CASSPDRGSTEAFF.

The chain is built from TRBV6-6 and TRBJ1-4; D unclear. Germline CDR1 MNHNY, CDR2 SVGAGI (reference sequence). The ends were cut back, 6 bases at V and 8 bases at J, with 13 bases in the middle. The CDR3 is 13 amino acids. The CDR3 loop reads CASSRHLGEKLFF. The CDR3 nucleotides read TGTGCCAGCAGCCGCCACCTAGGCGAAAAACTGTTTTTT.

In its sample, this clone was seen a few times. V gene TRBV2 combines with J gene TRBJ2-2; weak D call: TRBD1 (5 bases). Germline V gene lookup returns CDR1 SNHLY and CDR2 FYNNEI. Trimming removed 4 bases at V and 7 bases at J, with 10 bases between. CDR3 length equals 13 residues. CDR3: CASSVRGGGELFF. The CDR3 bases are TGTGCCAGCAGTGTAAGGGGTGGCGGGGAGCTGTTTTTT.

The rearrangement links TRBV10-3 to TRBJ2-1; TRBD2 agrees at 10 bases. Germline assignment: CDR1 ENHRY and CDR2 SYGVKD. The CDR3 is 15 residues long. The V and J ends lost 4 bases and 1 base, in that order; junction bases with no gene match: 1. The CDR3, as DNA: TGTGCCATCAGTGTAGCGGGGGGATCCTACAATGAGCAGTTCTTC. Protein: CAISVAGGSYNEQFF.

The chain combines TRBV5-1 with TRBJ2-7; no clear D gene. The CDR3 length is 13 residues. Trimming left V 5 bases short and J 5 bases short, with 14 bases between. CDR1 and CDR2 (germline): SGHRS, YFSETQ. This CDR3 reads CASRAQSVDEQYF. In DNA, the CDR3 is TGCGCCAGCAGGGCACAGTCGGTCGACGAGCAGTACTTC.

The genes are TRBV6-5 and TRBJ2-7; 9 bases map to TRBD1. This CDR3 comprises 14 residues. Germline V gene lookup returns CDR1 MNHEY and CDR2 SVGAGI. V was pared by 6 bases and J by 2 bases, with 5 bases of the junction left unmatched. The CDR3 loop reads CASSLTGGTYEQYF. In DNA, the CDR3 is TGTGCCAGCAGCCTGACAGGGGGGACCTACGAGCAGTACTTC.

The rearrangement joins TRBV21-1 to TRBJ2-6. TRBV21-1 constitutes a pseudogene. The CDR3 is made up of 14 amino acids. The CDR3 spells CASRGKPGANVLTF. In DNA form, the CDR3 reads TGTGCCAGCAGAGGGAAGCCTGGGGCCAACGTCCTGACTTTC.

This rearrangement joins TRBV11-2 to TRBJ2-2, with TRBD1 matching 7 bases. J lost 6 bases, V lost 5 bases, and 9 bases had no gene match. The length of the CDR3 is 15 residues. Germline V gene sequence: CDR1 SGHAT, CDR2 FQNNGV. The CDR3 region is CASSLATGVAGELFF. For the CDR3, the DNA is TGTGCCAGCAGCCTTGCAACAGGGGTTGCCGGGGAGCTGTTTTTT.

The chain employs TRBV11-2 and TRBJ2-7; D gene unclear. Germline lookup yields CDR1 SGHAT and CDR2 FQNNGV. The CDR3 is 11 residues long. With 5 bases removed from V and 12 bases from J, the gap between germline ends came to 14 bases. CDR3 amino acids: CASSPGPVLYF. CDR3 nucleotide sequence: TGTGCCAGCAGCCCCGGGCCAGTGCTGTACTTC.

This clone was recorded only once. The chain joins TRBV7-2 to TRBJ2-5; D gene uncertain. The CDR3 runs 12 residues. The germline gives CDR1 SGHTA, CDR2 FQGNSA. V was clipped by 3 bases and J by 5 bases, with 7 bases between them. CDR3 loop: CASSFSGETQYF. As DNA, the CDR3 is TGTGCCAGCAGCTTTTCTGGGGAGACCCAGTACTTC. Full variable domain (missing parts from reference TRBV7-2 and TRBJ2-5): GAGVSQSPSNKVTEKGKDVELRCDPISGHTALYWYRQSLGQGLEFLIYFQGNSAPDKSGLPSDRFSAERTGGSVSTLTIQRTQQEDSAVYLCASSFSGETQYFGPGTRLLVL.

Concerning this clone itself: One end of the junction does not line up with germline, which may come from a read error. The rearrangement joins TRBV3-1 (or the pseudogene TRBV3-2) to TRBJ2-7, with 14 nucleotides matching TRBD2. The CDR3 length is 15 residues. Germline CDR1 LGHDT, CDR2 YNNKEL (reference sequence). CDR3 coding DNA: TGTGCCAGCAGGCAAGGGACTAGCGGGAGTGGCGAGCAGTACTTC. Its protein product is CASRQGTSGSGEQYF.

This clone was counted a few times. The genes are TRBV2 and TRBJ2-4; the D gene is possibly TRBD2 (6 bases). CDR1 and CDR2 (germline): SNHLY, FYNNEI. The V gene lost 4 bases and the J gene lost 5 bases, with 9 bases spanning the gap. This CDR3 contains 13 residues. The chain's CDR3 is CASSVGGENIQYF. CDR3 in DNA: TGTGCCAGCAGTGTTGGCGGGGAAAACATTCAGTACTTC.

CDR3 region: CASSPLGQETQYF. The CDR3 coding sequence is TGTGCCAGCTCACCCTTGGGGCAAGAGACCCAGTACTTC. This sequence joins TRBV18 and TRBJ2-5; D uncertain. Trimming shortened V by 3 bases and J by 2 bases, and 7 bases separated the two germline ends. The germline gives CDR1 KGHSH, CDR2 LQKENI. This CDR3 contains 13 residues.

V usage is TRBV30 and J usage is TRBJ1-1; D uncertain. The germline V and J ends were trimmed by 4 bases and 0 bases, with 3 bases remaining between them. Germline V gene lookup returns CDR1 GTSNPN and CDR2 SVGIG (reference sequence). The CDR3 is 11 residues long. The CDR3 loop is CAWILNTEAFF. DNA of the CDR3: TGTGCCTGGATCCTGAACACTGAAGCTTTCTTT.

The V gene is TRBV27, the J gene TRBJ1-2, with D uncertain. V shed 3 bases and J shed 4 bases, with 9 bases lying between them. Per the germline V gene, CDR1 is MNHEY and CDR2 is SMNVEV (reference sequence). This CDR3 comprises 13 residues. The CDR3 sequence: CASSLSESYGYTF. CDR3 bases: TGTGCCAGCAGTTTGAGCGAAAGCTATGGCTACACCTTC.

This clone was counted only a few times. The chain combines TRBV5-1 with TRBJ1-2; D is ambiguous. Trimming removed 6 bases from V and 1 base from J, with 13 bases in between. Germline loops: CDR1 SGHRS, CDR2 YFSETQ. CDR3 length: 14 residues. This CDR3 is CASTPDGINYGYTF. The CDR3 DNA reads as TGCGCCAGCACCCCCGACGGGATTAACTATGGCTACACCTTC.

The V gene is TRBV10-1, the J gene TRBJ2-6, with TRBD1 matching over 8 bases. The CDR3 totals 15 residues. V lost 4 bases and J lost 6; bases outside the gene matches: 5. Germline V gives CDR1 WNHNN, CDR2 SYGVQD (reference sequence). The CDR3 sequence: CASSAGGEVANVLTF. DNA of the CDR3: TGCGCCAGCAGTGCAGGGGGCGAAGTGGCCAACGTCCTGACTTTC.